The sequence of this T cell receptor (beta chain) was determined in a study of cytomegalovirus exposure and HLA in healthy donors (dated by TCRdb to 2016 to 2017). Regarding the complete study: An earlier analysis of roughly 500 of the donors reported 276 Gb of sequence data and some 110 million unique TCR beta sequences obtained from about 170 million T cells. Along with the approximately 700-subject first cohort, a separate validation cohort of about 110 different subjects was used. High-throughput TCR immunosequencing, statistical association of individual TCRs with disease status, and machine learning were combined to predict cytomegalovirus infection status. Among the roughly 380 genotyped donors, around 81% belonged to the genetic ancestry cluster associated with self-reported Caucasian donors. An earlier analysis of nearly 600 of the donors applied high-throughput TCR beta sequencing to assess whether each TCR beta V gene segment acted as functional or pseudogenic. The study aimed to test whether cataloging public T cell receptors could reveal signatures of past pathogen exposure. To study patterns of TCR occurrence, a later analysis re-analyzed previously published TCR beta repertoires from 600 to 750 donors and added high-resolution HLA genotyping. The number of typed donors differed by locus: about 620-640 for A, B, C, DRB1 and DQB1; 500 to 550 for DQA1; 606 for DPA1; and about 450 for DPB1. Donor age, sex, ethnicity and CMV serostatus were compiled alongside the repertoire data. All discovery cohort repertoires had been generated using a single sequencing platform. In a later genetic analysis, genome-wide SNP genotypes for about three fifths of the roughly 670 donors were used, and that subset was treated as a discovery cohort. Because of strong linkage in the cohort, roughly five DR-DQ haplotypes were treated as single units for association and clustering. The study profiled the T cell repertoires of hundreds of subjects by immunosequencing and related them to cytomegalovirus serostatus. Approximately 300 gigabases of sequencing data and approximately 92 million unique TCR sequences made up an early release that covered fewer than 650 HLA-typed donors. The later analysis used no new phenotypic data to find candidate immune exposures, relying instead on TCR beta sequences and their occurrence across donors. Among 300 to 450 genotyped donors of the cohort, an average of about 240,000 unique TCR beta nucleotide sequences were sequenced per donor, roughly 18% of them non-productive. HLA typing included class I and class II loci at four-digit resolution.

According to the germline V gene (reference sequence), CDR1 reads MNHEY and CDR2 reads SMNVEV. Unmatched junction bases come to 15, with V trimmed by 1 base and J by 6 bases. From the cysteine up to the phenylalanine, the CDR3 has a length of 18 residues. Only the CDR3 portion is preserved as DNA: 54 bases, with reading frame beginning at the first base. Concerning this clone itself: Its antigen remains undetermined. No much larger clone exists at a distance of one base, and base qualities are not known.

Overall results and qualifications from the work: A later genetic analysis reported fewer N-insertions in productive TCRs among donors in an Asian-associated ancestry cluster than the roughly 640-donor mean. The cohort was sequenced for TCR beta chains only, and without alpha or paired-chain data the features that could be detected were limited. Several of the top co-occurrence clusters appeared to be linked to parvovirus B19, influenza, CMV and Epstein-Barr virus, according to a later analysis. Sequencing depth was assumed to be roughly uniform across donors in the presence/absence analyses, though that assumption may not hold. Because counts were too low, 15 to 20 rarely observed V segments, including chromosome 9 orphons, were excluded from the earlier analysis of 587 of the donors. Most TCR sequences were observed very rarely across donors, whereas some public TCRs were present in many individuals. According to a later analysis, TCR association rates differed among HLA loci, with DRB1 alleles showing the most associated TCRs and HLA-C alleles showing the fewest. In a later genetic analysis, a missense DCLRE1C variant was associated with V-gene and J-gene trimming of TCR beta chains, and the association was replicated in an independent cohort. Cytomegalovirus status was reported to be diagnosed by the classifier with high specificity and sensitivity in both the original and validation cohorts. The study listed 150 to 200 TCR beta chains as associated with cytomegalovirus. A group of highly shared sequence variants was considered likely to be a technical artifact of the sequencing pipeline. A further reported finding was that TCR beta sequences accurately predicted the HLA-A and HLA-B alleles for most subjects in the first cohort. Immune exposure information for the cohort was limited to CMV serostatus. Because some donors lacked HLA typing at each locus, the association tests relied only on the typed subset. In an earlier analysis of roughly 560 of the donors, most TCR beta V segments were observed in productive rearrangements about 87% or about 30% of the time, broadly matching IMGT annotations. It was suggested by the authors that the approach could potentially be generalized to other disease states and immunological phenotypes. At a false discovery rate of 0.05, a later analysis linked fewer than 20,000 TCR beta sequences to specific HLA alleles. In a later analysis, most CMV-associated TCR beta chains were found to appear HLA-restricted, with HLA associations seemingly driven largely by CMV exposure. Strong co-occurrence of HLA alleles, especially DR and DQ, made assigning TCR associations to individual alleles difficult. Some IMGT-functional V segments, including TRBV6-2 and TRBV6-3, could not be distinguished by the 87-base-pair reads and were therefore excluded. A few of the identified cytomegalovirus-associated TCR beta chains were confirmed in vitro to be specific for cytomegalovirus antigens. Linkage disequilibrium might explain the correlated functional status among segregating V segments, but an unknown experimental factor could not be excluded. A later analysis found that HLA-associated TCR beta chains were more clonally expanded and had lower generation probabilities than equally common non-associated chains.

Libraries were made using the immunoSEQ multiplex PCR assay. For the multiplex PCR, a mixture combining 60 forward primers for TCR Vbeta segments and 13 reverse primers for TCR Jbeta segments was used. A multiplex PCR assay on genomic DNA amplified the CDR3 region of rearranged TCR beta genes. The Illumina HiSeq System was used to sequence the amplified TCR beta libraries as 87-base-pair reads. The authors processed their data as follows. A later analysis tallied some 79 million unique TCR beta chains across the 640 or so repertoires, and around 12 million of those chains were shared by two or more donors. Raw reads were error-corrected and collapsed into unique sequences by a nearest-neighbor algorithm in which closely related sequences were merged to remove PCR and sequencing errors. CDR3 sequences were aligned to IMGT reference sequences to assign V, D and J gene segments. Each retained sequence needed at least a six-nucleotide match to both a V gene segment and a J gene segment. A rearrangement counted as productive if the CDR3 had no stop codons and remained in frame with V and J, and every other rearrangement counted as non-productive. Following IMGT convention, CDR3 was defined as the stretch from the second conserved V-encoded cysteine to the conserved J-encoded phenylalanine. The earlier analysis of some 550 of the donors excluded any sequence lacking an unambiguous match to a single V gene segment. In an earlier analysis of a few hundred of the donors, a V segment was called functional when productive rearrangements were above 56.7%, and segregating when the standard deviation between donors exceeded 5%. A statistical classification framework was built for diagnosing cytomegalovirus status from the catalog of TCR beta chain sequences. In a later analysis, TCR nucleotide sequences were compared against IMGT/GENE-DB human TR gene sequences so that V and J genes could be assigned. The TCRdist pipeline was used in a later analysis to assign CDR3 sequences and most-parsimonious VDJ recombination scenarios. In a later analysis, every TCR beta chain was defined by the combination of its CDR3 amino acid sequence and its V-gene family, and reads without a unique V-gene family were dropped. As a way to deal with suspected cross-contamination and a sequencing artifact, a later analysis dropped roughly 620 nucleotide sequences that were highly shared and had low generation probability. For each public chain, a later analysis derived a clonal expansion index from normalized ranks of inferred template counts within each repertoire. In a later analysis, generation probabilities were computed using a VDJ recombination model fitted to out-of-frame rearrangements, and the results were checked against IGoR. In a later analysis, hypergeometric tests were used to score TCR-TCR, TCR-HLA and TCR-CMV co-occurrence, with a repertoire-size bias correction applied to TCR pairs. In a later analysis, false discovery rates were estimated by permuting HLA or CMV assignments 20 times. A later analysis grouped co-occurring TCRs with DBSCAN, adding TCRdist sequence similarity when clustering within HLA-allele-positive subsets. Repertoires with fewer than 30,000 or more than 120,000 public chains were left out of co-occurrence clustering, as were about five repertoires with anomalous nucleotide sharing. TCRdb took over this immuneACCESS table, retaining in-frame rearrangements with V and J assigned. Such tables are incomplete; in checked studies, under half of the missing clones stem from an unresolved V gene, and the remainder is unexplained. V and J calls and clone size follow that table, whereas D and trimming were derived from the DNA. The sample table contains about 64,000 clones; only one count was recorded for over 75% of them. The ten largest clones take up more than 5% of the sample.

The cohort comprised some 730 healthy bone marrow donors. At the time of sampling, every cohort member was nominally healthy, though immune exposures that went unrecorded were likely present. The donor tested CMV seropositive, placing the donor among the 250 to 350 seropositive members of the cohort. Every donor gave a peripheral blood sample, and the peripheral blood mononuclear cells from that sample were used for TCR beta sequencing. Genomic DNA was extracted from the blood cell samples with the Qiagen DNeasy Blood Extraction Kit. The source is a male donor in good health and CMV-seropositive. The chain couples TRBV27 to TRBJ2-3; 8 nucleotides in the junction match TRBD2. Sequencing was carried out using PBMCs. The CDR3 protein: CASSLLVRGGLGGDTQYF. In nucleotides, the sequence is TGTGCCAGCAGTTTATTAGTCCGGGGGGGCCTGGGTGGTGATACGCAGTATTTT.